The 17 T cell receptor beta chains below come from one sample, sequenced in a study of blood T cell repertoires in COVID-19. TCRdb keeps only in-frame clones here, not all; method: immunoSEQ multiplex PCR. There are over 85,000 clones in the sample; about 83% occur only once, and approximately 15% lies in the top ten. The sample was peripheral blood. The source of these receptors is a human donor in a cohort sampled during active COVID-19.

The genes are TRBV6-5 and TRBJ1-6, with D hard to call. This CDR3 is built from 13 residues. Germline V gene lookup returns CDR1 MNHEY and CDR2 SVGAGI. The V end lost 6 bases, the J end lost 6 bases, and 9 bases lay between the germline ends. The CDR3 DNA is TGTGCCAGCAGGTGGGAGGGTAATTCACCCCTCCACTTT. Its translation is CASRWEGNSPLHF.

The V and J genes are TRBV6-1 and TRBJ1-6; D not certain. V gave up 4 bases and J gave up 0 bases, with 10 bases separating them. This CDR3 has 16 residues. Germline V lookup: CDR1 MNHNS, CDR2 SASEGT. CDR3 DNA sequence: TGTGCCAGCAGTGTCTTCCTTAACTCCTATAATTCACCCCTCCACTTT. Protein product: CASSVFLNSYNSPLHF.

This chain connects TRBV5-1 to TRBJ1-1, with D possibly being TRBD1 (6 bases). Trimming removed 0 bases from V and 1 base from J, with 10 bases in between. The CDR3 contains 15 residues. Germline V gene data show CDR1 as SGHRS and CDR2 as YFSETQ. CDR3 region: CASSLGDTPNTEAFF. In nucleotides, the CDR3 is TGCGCCAGCAGCTTGGGGGACACACCGAACACTGAAGCTTTCTTT.

The rearrangement links TRBV6-6 to TRBJ1-6, with no clear D. Deletions cut 0 bases from V and 9 bases from J, with 6 bases between. Looked up from germline, CDR1 is MNHNY and CDR2 is SVGAGI (reference sequence). There are 13 residues in the CDR3. The CDR3 loop reads CASSYSSSSPLHF. Here the CDR3 DNA reads TGTGCCAGCAGTTACTCTAGCAGTTCACCCCTCCACTTT.

The rearrangement joins TRBV10-3 to TRBJ1-4; D remains unclear. This CDR3 has 13 amino acids. Germline CDR1 reads ENHRY; CDR2 reads SYGVKD. Trimming took off 6 bases at V and 7 bases at J, with 12 bases between the two ends. The CDR3 nucleotides read TGTGCCATCAGCGATCAGGCGACTGAAAAACTGTTTTTT. Amino acids: CAISDQATEKLFF.

The chain uses TRBV15 and TRBJ2-3, with TRBD2 matching over 9 bases. Germline V gene lookup returns CDR1 LNHNV and CDR2 YYDKDF (reference sequence). The CDR3 has 16 amino acids. Losses at the gene ends were 0 bases for V and 6 bases for J; bases not matched to a gene: 7. The CDR3 DNA reads as TGTGCCACCAGCAGAGAAAGTCTAGCGGGGTCCGATACGCAGTATTTT. It translates to CATSRESLAGSDTQYF.

This chain uses TRBV9 with TRBJ1-2; 10 bases match TRBD1. V lost 3 bases and J lost 0; bases outside the gene matches: 8. Per germline, CDR1 SGDLS and CDR2 YYNGEE. This CDR3 is 17 amino acids long. CDR3 sequence (DNA): TGTGCCAGCAGCGGGGACAGGGGAAAACAGGCTAACTATGGCTACACCTTC. Protein product: CASSGDRGKQANYGYTF.

This clone came up once. This sequence joins TRBV3-1 (or the pseudogene TRBV3-2) and TRBJ2-2; TRBD2 matches 13 bases. V lost 6 bases, J lost 3 bases, and 4 bases stayed unmatched. This CDR3 is 16 amino acids long. Germline CDR1 LGHDT, CDR2 YNNKEL (reference sequence). CDR3 nucleotides: TGTGCCAGCAGGCCAACTAGCGGGAGGGACACCGGGGAGCTGTTTTTT. It translates to CASRPTSGRDTGELFF.

V is TRBV9 and J is TRBJ2-5, with TRBD2 matching over 12 bases. CDR3 length: 16 residues. The trim removed 4 bases at V and 5 bases at J, leaving 9 bases unmatched. Germline CDR1 SGDLS, CDR2 YYNGEE. CDR3 nucleotides: TGTGCCAGCAGCCCTCGACTAGCGGGGGCCCGGGAGACCCAGTACTTC. Encoded protein: CASSPRLAGARETQYF.

In its sample, this clone was seen once. V is TRBV9 and J is TRBJ2-2; possible D gene TRBD1, 5 bases. Germline V lookup: CDR1 SGDLS, CDR2 YYNGEE. The CDR3 runs to 16 residues. Trimming removed 4 bases at V and 0 bases at J, with 13 bases between. The CDR3 sequence is CASSPMGRPNTGELFF. The CDR3 nucleotides are TGTGCCAGCAGCCCAATGGGGCGACCGAACACCGGGGAGCTGTTTTTT.

V is TRBV5-1 and J is TRBJ1-4; D is perhaps TRBD1 (5 bases). V was pared by 5 bases and J by 2 bases, with 13 bases between. CDR1 is SGHRS, CDR2 YFSETQ, per germline. CDR3 length: 15 residues. CDR3 sequence: CASRAYGGTNEKLFF. The CDR3 DNA sequence: TGCGCCAGCAGAGCCTACGGGGGGACTAATGAAAAACTGTTTTTT. Supplemented by reference TRBV5-1 and TRBJ1-4, the full variable domain reads KAGVTQTPRYLIKTRGQQVTLSCSPISGHRSVSWYQQTPGQGLQFLFEYFSETQRNKGNFPGRFSGRQFSNSRSEMNVSTLELGDSALYLCASRAYGGTNEKLFFGSGTQLSVL.

The chain uses TRBV18 and TRBJ2-4, with 8 bases identical to TRBD1. This CDR3 has 17 residues. Germline lookup yields CDR1 KGHSH and CDR2 LQKENI. With V trimmed by 1 base and J by 8 bases, 13 bases remained unmatched. As DNA, the CDR3 is TGTGCCAGCTCACCACAGAGGAATTCAGGGGGCTTAGACATTCAGTACTTC. Translated: CASSPQRNSGGLDIQYF.

This clone was recorded only once. Its ends do not fully match the called genes, so a read error is possible. V gene TRBV4-1 combines with J gene TRBJ2-5; no firm D call. This CDR3 comprises 13 residues. Germline CDR1 MGHRA, CDR2 YSYEKL. CDR3 residues: CASSQVVKEIQYF. In DNA form, the CDR3 reads TGCGCCAGCAGCCAAGTTGTCAAAGAGATCCAGTACTTC.

Only a few counts were recorded for this clone. The same CDR3 also results from other DNA sequences found in this sample. V usage is TRBV25-1 and J usage is TRBJ1-4; tentative D call: TRBD1 (6 bases). V gave up 6 bases and J gave up 4 bases, with 12 bases separating them. Germline CDR1 and CDR2: MGHDK and SYGVNS. This CDR3 is 14 amino acids long. The DNA of the CDR3 is TGTGCCAGCAGCCGTGGGGGCCTTAATGAAAAACTGTTTTTT. Its translation is CASSRGGLNEKLFF. The full variable domain, with the rest looked up from reference TRBV25-1 and TRBJ1-4, is EADIYQTPRYLVIGTGKKITLECSQTMGHDKMYWYQQDPGMELHLIHYSYGVNSTEKGDLSSESTVSRIRTEHFPLTLESARPSHTSQYLCASSRGGLNEKLFFGSGTQLSVL.

This sequence joins TRBV27 and TRBJ2-1; possible D gene TRBD1, 8 bases. The germline V gene has CDR1 MNHEY and CDR2 SMNVEV (reference sequence). This CDR3 has 15 amino acids. V lost 5 bases and J 3 bases, leaving 14 bases between the germline ends. The CDR3 nucleotides read TGTGCCAGCAGTCCAACAGGGGGGGACTACAATGAGCAGTTCTTC. Translation gives CASSPTGGDYNEQFF.

The rearrangement uses TRBV19 and TRBJ1-3; the D gene is possibly TRBD1 (5 bases). The CDR3 extends over 14 amino acids. Germline V CDR1 and CDR2: LNHDA, SQIVND (reference sequence). The V gene lost 4 bases and the J gene lost 4 bases, with 11 bases spanning the gap. Here the CDR3 reads CASSKPGIGNTIYF. The CDR3 DNA reads as TGTGCCAGTAGTAAACCAGGGATCGGAAACACCATATATTTT.

V is TRBV27 and J is TRBJ1-1, with unresolved D. Looked up from germline, CDR1 is MNHEY and CDR2 is SMNVEV (reference sequence). This CDR3 region has 13 residues. Deletions cut 5 bases from V and 3 bases from J, with 10 bases between. CDR3 DNA: TGTGCCAGCAGTCACGGGTACGACACTGAAGCTTTCTTT. It translates to CASSHGYDTEAFF.